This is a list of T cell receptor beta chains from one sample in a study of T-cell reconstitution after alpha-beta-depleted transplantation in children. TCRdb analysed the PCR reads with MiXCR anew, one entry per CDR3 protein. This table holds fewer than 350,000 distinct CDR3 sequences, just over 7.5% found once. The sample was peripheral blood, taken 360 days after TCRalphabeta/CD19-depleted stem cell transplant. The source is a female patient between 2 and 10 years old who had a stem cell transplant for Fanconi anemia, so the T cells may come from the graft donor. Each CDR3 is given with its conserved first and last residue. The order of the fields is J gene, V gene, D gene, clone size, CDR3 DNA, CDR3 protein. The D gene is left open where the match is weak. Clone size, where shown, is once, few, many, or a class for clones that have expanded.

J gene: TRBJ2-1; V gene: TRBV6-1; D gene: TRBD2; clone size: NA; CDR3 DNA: TGTGCCACCAACCCCAGCCTAGCGGCTAGATACAATGAGCAGTTCTTC; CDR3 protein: CATNPSLAARYNEQFF
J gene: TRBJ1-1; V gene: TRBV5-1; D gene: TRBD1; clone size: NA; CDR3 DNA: TGCGCCAGCAGCTTGGGGACAGGGGTGGGCACTGAAGCTTTCTTT; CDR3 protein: CASSLGTGVGTEAFF
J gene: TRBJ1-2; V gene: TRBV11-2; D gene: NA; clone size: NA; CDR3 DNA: TGTGCCAGCAGACCGGGGGTCTATGGTGGCTACACCTTC; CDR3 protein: CASRPGVYGGYTF
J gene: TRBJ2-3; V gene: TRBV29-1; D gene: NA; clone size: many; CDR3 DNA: TGCAGCGTTTACGGATCATCAGATACGCAGTATTTT; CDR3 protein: CSVYGSSDTQYF
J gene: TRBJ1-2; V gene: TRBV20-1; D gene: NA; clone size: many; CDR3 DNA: TGCAGTGCTAGTGGTGATACCTATTCTCTTGGCTACACCTTC; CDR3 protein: CSASGDTYSLGYTF
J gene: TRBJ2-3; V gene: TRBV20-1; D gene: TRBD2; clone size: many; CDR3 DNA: TGCAGTGCTATCCCGTCACTCAGCGGGGGGTTCACAGATACGCAGTATTTT; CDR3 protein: CSAIPSLSGGFTDTQYF
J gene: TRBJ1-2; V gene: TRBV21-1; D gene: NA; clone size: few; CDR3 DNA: TGTGCCAGCAGCATTGCCCGACACCCGAATAAAGCGGATGGCTACACCTTC; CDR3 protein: CASSIARHPNKADGYTF
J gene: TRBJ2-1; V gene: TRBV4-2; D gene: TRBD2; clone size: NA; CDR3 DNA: TGTGCCAGCAGCCCGGGGGGGGGGTTACTTAATTACAATGAGCAGTTCTTC; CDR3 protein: CASSPGGGLLNYNEQFF
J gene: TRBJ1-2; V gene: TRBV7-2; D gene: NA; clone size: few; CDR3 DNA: TGTGCCAGCAGCTTAGCGCGGGCAGGGAGCGGTGGCTACACCTTC; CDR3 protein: CASSLARAGSGGYTF
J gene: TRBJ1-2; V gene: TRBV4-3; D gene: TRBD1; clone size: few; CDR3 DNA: TGCGCCAGCAGCCGTACCGGGACAGAGGGTGGCTACACCTTC; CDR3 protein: CASSRTGTEGGYTF
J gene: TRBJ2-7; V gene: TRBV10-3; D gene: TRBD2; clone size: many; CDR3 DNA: TGTGCCATCAGTGGTACTAGCGGTACTCACTACGAGCAGTACTTC; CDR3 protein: CAISGTSGTHYEQYF